This T cell receptor beta chain originates from a study of T cells after posttransplantation cyclophosphamide. Findings and limits, study-wide: TRB clonality was highly associated with recipient CMV seropositivity and reactivation. Skin or GI-infiltrating T cells shared few TRB sequences with blood. Donor CD8+ memory clones often dominated recipient blood repertoires at later times.

In germline, CDR1 is SQVTM, CDR2 ANQGSEA. This CDR3 comprises 16 residues. V shed 2 bases and J 2 bases; nucleotides not matched to a gene: 2. This related bone marrow graft donor gave peripheral blood on the day of marrow donation. Concerning this clone itself: Its antigen is unknown.

Profiled with immunoSEQ multiplex PCR; TCRdb holds only in-frame clones, not every one. The sample has under 20,000 clones, 75% to 90% seen once. This sequence joins TRBV29-1 and TRBJ2-6; 11 positions match TRBD1. This receptor was obtained from a man aged 30 to 45 in good health and a related stem cell transplant donor. Sequenced material: memory CD4+ T cells sorted from blood. The CDR3 DNA is TGCAGCGTTGAACAGGGACAGGGGGCTGGGGCCAACGTCCTGACTTTC. This encodes CSVEQGQGAGANVLTF.